This record looks at one T cell receptor (beta chain) sequence and its context. The CDR3 totals 15 residues. Germline trimming cut 5 bases from V and 4 bases from J; bases unmatched to any gene: 5. Per the germline V gene, CDR1 is SGHTA and CDR2 is FQGNSA. The sample is drawn from a study of T cell responses to AZD1222 COVID-19 vaccine. TCRdb keeps only in-frame clones here, not all; method: immunoSEQ multiplex PCR. This sample has some 120,000 clones; 70% to 90% occur once, and the top ten carry over 8.5%. The receptor was isolated from an adult in good health. This chain uses TRBV7-2 with TRBJ1-4, with 9 nucleotides matching TRBD1. The sample consisted of peripheral blood, taken on day 0 of AZD1222 vaccination. The CDR3 sequence is CASSPAGQGNEKLFF. The CDR3 region has the DNA TGTGCCAGCAGCCCCGCGGGACAGGGTAATGAAAAACTGTTTTTT.